The 18 T cell receptor beta chains below were found in one sample sequenced in a study of T cell responses to AZD1222 COVID-19 vaccine. Sequenced by immunoSEQ multiplex PCR; TCRdb stores in-frame clones only, minus some. The repertoire includes some 200,000 clones, more than 75% of them detected once, and roughly 0.98% sits in the top ten. The sequencing used peripheral blood, collected on day 0 of AZD1222 vaccination. The origin of the receptors is an adult in good health.

The chain has TRBV19 and TRBJ2-3, with D possibly TRBD2 on 5 matching bases. Trimming took off 3 bases at V and 6 bases at J, with 16 bases between the two ends. The V gene's germline CDR1 is LNHDA and CDR2 SQIVND (reference sequence). CDR3 length: 15 residues. The CDR3 region is CASSILGSGGDTQYF. CDR3 bases: TGTGCCAGTAGTATTCTTGGATCTGGCGGGGATACGCAGTATTTT.

The chain has TRBV16 and TRBJ1-1; no reliable D call. With 1 base removed from V and 0 bases from J, the gap between germline ends came to 9 bases. This CDR3 is 15 amino acids long. The germline CDR1 and CDR2 sequences are KGHSY and FQNENV. CDR3 region: CASSQFTALNTEAFF. CDR3 in DNA: TGTGCCAGCAGCCAATTTACAGCTTTGAACACTGAAGCTTTCTTT.

The chain is built from TRBV6-2 or TRBV6-3 and TRBJ1-2, with D uncertain. V was trimmed by 2 bases and J by 4 bases, leaving 8 bases between them. Germline V gives CDR1 MNHEY, CDR2 SVGEGT. The CDR3 runs to 13 residues. CDR3 region: CASSYLAFYGYTF. The DNA of the CDR3 is TGTGCCAGCAGTTACCTCGCGTTCTATGGCTACACCTTC.

The CDR3 reads CASSPMGQGYQETQYF. Written as DNA, the CDR3 is TGTGCCAGCAGCCCTATGGGACAGGGGTACCAAGAGACCCAGTACTTC. The chain recombines TRBV27 with TRBJ2-5; 10 bases are shared with TRBD1. The germline V gene encodes CDR1 MNHEY and CDR2 SMNVEV (reference sequence). This CDR3 region has 16 residues. With V trimmed by 6 bases and J by 0 bases, 7 bases remained unmatched.

The chain employs TRBV5-1 and TRBJ1-2; no clear D. The CDR3 extends over 15 amino acids. CDR1 SGHRS and CDR2 YFSETQ come from the germline V gene. V shed 4 bases and J shed 4 bases, with 17 bases lying between them. Here the CDR3 reads CASSPDTRGAYGYTF. CDR3 coding DNA: TGCGCCAGCAGCCCCGACACTCGAGGAGCCTATGGCTACACCTTC.

This clone was seen only once. The chain is built from TRBV28 and TRBJ2-7, with TRBD2 identical over 8 bases. Germline CDR1 and CDR2: MDHEN and SYDVKM. CDR3 length equals 17 residues. Trimming took 3 bases from V and 2 from J; bases not matched to a gene: 12. In DNA form, the CDR3 reads TGTGCCAGCAGTTTTGTGAGCGGGGGATGGCAAGCCTACGAGCAGTACTTC. As protein: CASSFVSGGWQAYEQYF.

This clone has a handful of counts. CDR3 protein: CASSNQAGQETQYF. The CDR3 DNA reads as TGTGCCAGCAGTAACCAAGCGGGTCAAGAGACCCAGTACTTC. The chain is built from TRBV7-2 and TRBJ2-5, with TRBD2 as a possible D gene (6 bases). The ends were cut back, 6 bases at V and 2 bases at J, with 13 bases in the middle. Germline V CDR1 and CDR2: SGHTA, FQGNSA. The CDR3 has 14 residues.

This clone appeared a single time. The rearrangement links TRBV27 to TRBJ1-2; D is perhaps TRBD1 (5 bases). The V and J ends lost 11 bases and 0 bases respectively, with 16 bases between them. The CDR3 covers 14 residues. Germline V gene data show CDR1 as MNHEY and CDR2 as SMNVEV (reference sequence). The CDR3 DNA follows: TGTGCCGTGGGGGTGGCAGGGCCTAACTATGGCTACACCTTC. Amino acid sequence: CAVGVAGPNYGYTF.

This clone appeared a few times. This chain connects TRBV4-2 to TRBJ1-3; TRBD1 is a possible D gene (5 bases). Germline V CDR1 and CDR2: LGHNA, YNFKEQ. This CDR3 has 18 residues. V shed 0 bases and J shed 0 bases, with 15 bases lying between them. For the CDR3, the DNA is TGTGCCAGCAGCCAAGATGGGACTTCTCGAAGCTCTGGAAACACCATATATTTT. Its protein is CASSQDGTSRSSGNTIYF.

The chain carries TRBV10-2 and TRBJ1-3; no definite D call. Germline CDR1 WSHSY, CDR2 SAAADI. Trimming shortened V by 3 bases and J by 0 bases, and 6 bases separated the two germline ends. The CDR3 has 14 amino acids. CDR3: CASSDRSSGNTIYF. The CDR3 region has the DNA TGCGCCAGCAGTGACAGAAGCTCTGGAAACACCATATATTTT.

This clone has a single count. The gene calls are TRBV11-1 and TRBJ1-1; the D gene is possibly TRBD1 (5 bases). The V gene lost 5 bases and the J gene lost 1 base, with 8 bases spanning the gap. The CDR3 has 13 residues. Germline V lookup: CDR1 SGHAT, CDR2 FQDESV (reference sequence). The CDR3 loop is CASSPTENTEAFF. CDR3 DNA: TGTGCCAGCAGCCCGACAGAGAACACTGAAGCTTTCTTT.

This sequence joins TRBV7-9 and TRBJ1-1; TRBD1 is a possible D gene (5 bases). The CDR3 spans 17 residues. Germline loops: CDR1 SEHNR, CDR2 FQNEAQ (reference sequence). V gave up 5 bases and J gave up 0 bases, with 19 bases separating them. The CDR3 nucleotides read TGTGCCAGCAGCCTCTATTCGGGACTGCCAATGAACACTGAAGCTTTCTTT. This codes for CASSLYSGLPMNTEAFF.

This clone was seen once. V is TRBV11-2 and J is TRBJ2-7; 11 positions match TRBD1. Trimming removed 3 bases from V and 6 bases from J; junction bases left unmatched: 1. The CDR3 runs 13 residues. Germline values: CDR1 SGHAT, CDR2 FQNNGV. Here the CDR3 reads CASSLDRGREQYF. The CDR3 nucleotides are TGTGCCAGCAGCTTGGACAGGGGGCGCGAGCAGTACTTC.

The chain links TRBV19 to TRBJ1-5, with TRBD1 matching over 8 bases. Per germline, CDR1 LNHDA and CDR2 SQIVND (reference sequence). Trimming at V came to 5 bases and at J to 7 bases, leaving 10 bases not matched to a gene. This CDR3 contains 15 residues. The CDR3 sequence is CASSARQGLGQPQHF. CDR3 DNA sequence: TGTGCCAGTAGTGCAAGACAGGGGCTGGGACAGCCCCAGCATTTT.

The chain carries TRBV5-1 and TRBJ2-1, with D unresolved. V was pared by 2 bases and J by 3 bases, with 9 bases between. The CDR3 loop spans 14 amino acids. CDR1 is SGHRS and CDR2 is YFSETQ in the germline V gene. In DNA, the CDR3 is TGCGCCAGCAGCTTCTTATCCGACTACAATGAGCAGTTCTTC. Amino acid sequence: CASSFLSDYNEQFF. Filled out from reference TRBV5-1 and TRBJ2-1, the complete variable domain reads KAGVTQTPRYLIKTRGQQVTLSCSPISGHRSVSWYQQTPGQGLQFLFEYFSETQRNKGNFPGRFSGRQFSNSRSEMNVSTLELGDSALYLCASSFLSDYNEQFFGPGTRLTVL.

This chain links TRBV5-1 with TRBJ1-4; 7 bases align to TRBD1. The CDR3 is made up of 13 amino acids. Trimming cost V 5 bases and J 6 bases; bases outside gene matches: 4. The germline V gene has CDR1 SGHRS and CDR2 YFSETQ. In nucleotides, the CDR3 is TGCGCCAGCAGAACAGGGGATGATGAAAAACTGTTTTTT. It yields the protein CASRTGDDEKLFF.

The chain is built from TRBV2 and TRBJ1-1, with a possible D match to TRBD1 (6 bases). V was pared by 7 bases and J by 4 bases, with 16 bases between. The germline V gene encodes CDR1 SNHLY and CDR2 FYNNEI. The CDR3 is made up of 14 amino acids. As DNA, the CDR3 is TGTGCCAGCACCTTCCCAAAGGGGGGCACTGAAGCTTTCTTT. Translated: CASTFPKGGTEAFF. The whole variable domain, remainder taken from reference TRBV2 and TRBJ1-1, is EPEVTQTPSHQVTQMGQEVILRCVPISNHLYFYWYRQILGQKVEFLVSFYNNEISEKSEIFDDQFSVERPDGSNFTLKIRSTKLEDSAMYFCASTFPKGGTEAFFGQGTRLTVV.

The chain recombines TRBV12-3 or TRBV12-4 with TRBJ2-7; D gene unclear. The CDR3 consists of 12 residues. V lost 7 bases and J lost 10, with 17 bases in between. The CDR3 coding sequence is TGTGCCAGCACTGATTCTAGTTCGGGTCAGTACTTC. Translating gives CASTDSSSGQYF.